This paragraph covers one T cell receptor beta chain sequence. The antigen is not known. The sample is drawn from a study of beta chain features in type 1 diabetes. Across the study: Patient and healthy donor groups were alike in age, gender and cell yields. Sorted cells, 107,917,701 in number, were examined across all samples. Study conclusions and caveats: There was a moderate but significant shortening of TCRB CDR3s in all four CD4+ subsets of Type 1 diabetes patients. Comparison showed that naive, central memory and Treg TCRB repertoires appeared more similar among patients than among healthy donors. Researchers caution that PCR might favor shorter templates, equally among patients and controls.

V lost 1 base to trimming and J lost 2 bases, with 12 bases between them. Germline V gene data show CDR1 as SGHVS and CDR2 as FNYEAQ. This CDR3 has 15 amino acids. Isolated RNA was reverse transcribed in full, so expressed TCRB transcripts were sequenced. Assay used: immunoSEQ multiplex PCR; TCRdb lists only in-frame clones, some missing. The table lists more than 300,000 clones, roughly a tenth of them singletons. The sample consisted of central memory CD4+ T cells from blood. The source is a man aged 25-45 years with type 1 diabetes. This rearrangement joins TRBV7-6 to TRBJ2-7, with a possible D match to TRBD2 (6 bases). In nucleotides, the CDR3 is TGTGCCAGCAGCTTAGATTCGGGGGTGCCCTACGAGCAGTACTTC. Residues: CASSLDSGVPYEQYF.